This T cell receptor (beta chain) derives from a study of shared clonotypes between healthy human individuals. Study observations and caveats: Sorted-subset samples were not fully sequenced, rarefaction indicated. It was only blood that was sampled, and tissue repertoires likely differ.

As regards this clone: Antigen specificity is unknown.

This CDR3 has 15 amino acids. CDR1 SNHLY and CDR2 FYNNEI come from the germline V gene. V dropped 5 bases and J dropped 1; count of bases not matched to a gene: 4. TCRdb's copy holds only in-frame clones and misses some; the assay was immunoSEQ multiplex PCR. This sample has over a million clones, with roughly 80% found just once. This chain connects TRBV2 to TRBJ1-1; TRBD1 aligns across 10 bases. The source is a man between 18 and 35 years old in good health. The sequenced sample was memory CD4+ T cells sorted from blood. Stated subset: CD45RA-negative fraction. This CDR3 is CASSPRTGGNTEAFF. The CDR3 DNA reads as TGTGCCAGCAGTCCTCGGACAGGGGGGAACACTGAAGCTTTCTTT.